This TCR beta chain was identified in a study of cytomegalovirus exposure and HLA in healthy donors. Study-level results: Most sequenced TCRs were rare (though some public TCRs occurred in many donors). No immune exposure information besides CMV serostatus was available.

A word on this clone: Its antigen is currently unknown.

CDR1 SNHLY and CDR2 FYNNEI come from the germline V gene. The V and J ends lost 6 bases and 6 bases, in that order; junction bases with no gene match: 9. CDR3 size: 15 residues. Primers: 60 Vbeta forward and 13 Jbeta reverse. As originally analysed: Roughly 11 million of the 60 million to 90 million unique TCR beta chains counted in a later analysis were shared. Using immunoSEQ multiplex PCR, the repertoire was profiled, and TCRdb retains in-frame clones only, with some absent. That table gives V, J and clone size, and the DNA gave D and trimming. The sample lists under 200,000 clones, less than 90% occurring once.

V is TRBV2 and J is TRBJ2-1, with 9 nucleotides matching TRBD2. Sequenced material: PBMCs. The source is a man aged 30 to 45 in good health and CMV-seronegative. The CDR3 protein is CASSPTSGWANEQFF. CDR3 DNA sequence: TGTGCCAGCAGCCCTACTAGCGGGTGGGCCAATGAGCAGTTCTTC. The full variable domain, its missing parts supplied by reference TRBV2 and TRBJ2-1, is EPEVTQTPSHQVTQMGQEVILRCVPISNHLYFYWYRQILGQKVEFLVSFYNNEISEKSEIFDDQFSVERPDGSNFTLKIRSTKLEDSAMYFCASSPTSGWANEQFFGPGTRLTVL.